The TCR beta chain described here comes from a study of T cell repertoires in cytomegalovirus infection. Study as a whole: Matching HLA type, along with CMV infection, was indicated by public TCR beta signatures. Study conclusions and caveats: HLA-C-restricted CMV-specific TCR beta clonotypes prevailed in the ex vivo response.

TCRdb reanalysed the reads using MiXCR and keeps one entry per CDR3 protein. The table lists some 320,000 distinct CDR3 sequences, 9.5% of them singletons. The V gene's germline CDR1 is KGHSH and CDR2 LQKENI. CDR3 length equals 15 residues. Trimming stripped 0 bases from V and 4 bases from J, with 9 bases between. This clonotype was detected a few times. The antigen is not known. The chain employs TRBV18 and TRBJ2-2; D is unclear. The sample was PBMCs. This TCR derives from a human donor in good health (CMV status not recorded). Some clones in this sample may be carry-over from other donors' samples. The CDR3, as DNA: TGTGCCAGCTCACCACCGGCTAGGGCCACCGGGGAGCTGTTTTTT. Protein: CASSPPARATGELFF.